This passage covers 8 T cell receptor beta chains from one sample sequenced in a study of CD8+CD57+ T cells in acquired aplastic anemia. Profiling that covered TCR beta VDJ and CDR3 relied on genomic DNA as its template. TCRdb re-analysed the reads in MiXCR, keeping a single row per CDR3 protein. The sample holds about 110,000 distinct CDR3 sequences, 40% to 65% seen once. The sequencing input was sorted CD4+, CD8+, or CD8+CD57+ T cells (not recorded which) from PBMCs. Receptor source: a human donor in good health, serving as a control.

This clonotype occurred a few times. The gene calls are TRBV7-9 and TRBJ2-5, with D maybe TRBD1 (7 bases). Germline loops: CDR1 SEHNR, CDR2 FQNEAQ (reference sequence). Trimming pared 5 bases from V and 5 bases from J, leaving 12 bases between. This CDR3 region has 13 residues. The CDR3 coding sequence is TGTGCCAGCAGCGCCAGGGGGAGGGAGACCCAGTACTTC. The encoded protein is CASSARGRETQYF.

The rearrangement links TRBV30 to TRBJ2-5; 10 positions match TRBD2. The CDR3 is 14 amino acids. J was trimmed by 5 bases and V by 3 bases; bases with no gene match: 6. Germline V lookup: CDR1 GTSNPN, CDR2 SVGIG (reference sequence). The CDR3 is CAWSSGLAVETQYF. CDR3 nucleotide sequence: TGTGCCTGGAGCTCCGGACTAGCGGTGGAGACCCAGTACTTC.

This sequence joins TRBV4-1 and TRBJ1-3; 9 nucleotides match TRBD1. J lost 3 bases, V lost 0 bases, and 3 bases had no gene match. CDR3 length: 16 amino acids. The germline CDR1 and CDR2 sequences are MGHRA and YSYEKL. CDR3 nucleotide sequence: TGCGCCAGCAGCCAAGACACAGGGGGCTTTGGAAACACCATATATTTT. It translates to CASSQDTGGFGNTIYF.

At least ten counts were recorded for this clonotype. V and J are TRBV7-2 and TRBJ1-3, with unresolved D. Trimming left V 5 bases short and J 3 bases short, with 17 bases between. Looked up from germline, CDR1 is SGHTA and CDR2 is FQGNSA. The CDR3 extends over 16 amino acids. CDR3 sequence (DNA): TGTGCCAGCAGCCGAAAACGCATACGTGGTGGAAACACCATATATTTT. Its protein product is CASSRKRIRGGNTIYF.

The J gene is TRBJ1-3, the V gene TRBV9; the match to TRBD1 covers 7 bases. CDR3 length: 17 amino acids. The junction had 16 bases not matched to a gene; V was cut back by 3 bases and J by 7 bases. Germline V lookup: CDR1 SGDLS, CDR2 YYNGEE. The chain's CDR3 is CASSDRTGVEHGNTIYF. CDR3 DNA: TGTGCCAGCAGCGACCGGACAGGAGTGGAGCATGGGAACACCATATATTTT.

The chain links TRBV15 to TRBJ2-4, with 7 positions matching TRBD2. The germline V gene has CDR1 LNHNV and CDR2 YYDKDF (reference sequence). The CDR3 is 17 amino acids. V trimming: 1 base; J trimming: 8 bases; junction bases outside the gene matches: 14. The CDR3 DNA is TGTGCCACCAGCAGAGGGCGGAGGCGGGAGAGGGCGTACATTCAGTACTTC. Its translation is CATSRGRRRERAYIQYF.

This clonotype was detected only a few times. The chain joins TRBV12-3 or TRBV12-4 to TRBJ1-2; 9 nucleotides align to TRBD1. V lost 6 bases and J lost 2; bases outside the gene matches: 10. This CDR3 spans 16 amino acids. CDR3 residues: CASSSHGTGTNYGYTF. The CDR3, as DNA: TGTGCCAGCAGCAGCCATGGGACAGGGACAAACTATGGCTACACCTTC.

This clonotype was detected many times. The chain employs TRBV27 and TRBJ2-7, with D unclear. V was clipped by 2 bases and J by 2 bases, with 10 bases between them. The CDR3 has 14 amino acids. Germline V lookup: CDR1 MNHEY, CDR2 SMNVEV (reference sequence). CDR3 in DNA: TGTGCCAGCAGTTTAGGCGGCACCACCTACGAGCAGTACTTC. It yields the protein CASSLGGTTYEQYF.